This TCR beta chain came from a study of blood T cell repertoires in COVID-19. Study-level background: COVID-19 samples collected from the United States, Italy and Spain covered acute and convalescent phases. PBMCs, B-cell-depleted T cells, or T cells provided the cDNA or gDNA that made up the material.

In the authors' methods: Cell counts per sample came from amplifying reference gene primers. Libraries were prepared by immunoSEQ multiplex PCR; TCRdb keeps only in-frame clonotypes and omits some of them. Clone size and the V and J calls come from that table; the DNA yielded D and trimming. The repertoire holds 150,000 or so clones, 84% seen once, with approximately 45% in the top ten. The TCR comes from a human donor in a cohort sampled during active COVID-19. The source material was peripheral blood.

The CDR3 region has the DNA TGTGCCAGCAGTTTATCCGACAGGGGGCGAATGGCTTTCTTT. Encoded protein: CASSLSDRGRMAFF. This rearrangement joins TRBV28 to TRBJ1-1; TRBD1 agrees at 10 bases. The germline CDR1 and CDR2 sequences are MDHEN and SYDVKM. The CDR3 is made up of 14 amino acids. J gave up 11 bases and V 1 base, and 7 bases lay outside the gene matches.